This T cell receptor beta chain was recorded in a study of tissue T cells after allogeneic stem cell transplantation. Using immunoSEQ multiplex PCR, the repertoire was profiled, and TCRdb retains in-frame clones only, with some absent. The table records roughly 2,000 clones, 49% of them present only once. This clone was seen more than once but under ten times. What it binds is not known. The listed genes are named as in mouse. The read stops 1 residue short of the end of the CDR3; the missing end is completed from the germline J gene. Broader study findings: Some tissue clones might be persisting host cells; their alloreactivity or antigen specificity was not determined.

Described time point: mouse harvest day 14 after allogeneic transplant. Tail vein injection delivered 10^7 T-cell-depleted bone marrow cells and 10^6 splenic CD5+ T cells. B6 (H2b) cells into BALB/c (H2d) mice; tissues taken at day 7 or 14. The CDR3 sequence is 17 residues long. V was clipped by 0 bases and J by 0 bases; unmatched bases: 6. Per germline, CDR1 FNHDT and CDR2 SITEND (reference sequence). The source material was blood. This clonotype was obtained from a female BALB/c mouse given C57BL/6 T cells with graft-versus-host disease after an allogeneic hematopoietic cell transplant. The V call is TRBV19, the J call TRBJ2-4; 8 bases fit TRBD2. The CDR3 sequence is CASSIGGWGVSQNTLYF. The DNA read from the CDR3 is TGTGCCAGCAGTATAGGGGGCTGGGGGGTTAGTCAAAACACCTTGTAC.